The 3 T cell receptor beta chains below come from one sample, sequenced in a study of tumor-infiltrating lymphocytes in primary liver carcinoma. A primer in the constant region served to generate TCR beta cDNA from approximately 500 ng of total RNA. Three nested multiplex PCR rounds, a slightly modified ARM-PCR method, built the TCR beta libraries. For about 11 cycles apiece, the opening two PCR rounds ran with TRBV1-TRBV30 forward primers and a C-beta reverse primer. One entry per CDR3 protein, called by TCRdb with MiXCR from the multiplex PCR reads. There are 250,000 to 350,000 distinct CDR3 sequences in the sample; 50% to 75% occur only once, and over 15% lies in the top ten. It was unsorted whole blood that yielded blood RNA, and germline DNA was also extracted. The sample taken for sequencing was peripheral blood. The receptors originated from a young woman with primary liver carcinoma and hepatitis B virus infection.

CDR3 in DNA: TGTGTCGGCAGTGTACTGAGCGGGAGCGGGCTAAAAGAGACCCAGTACTTC. Amino acids: CVGSVLSGSGLKETQYF. This sequence joins TRBV12-3 or TRBV12-4 and TRBJ2-5, with 8 bases aligning to TRBD2. CDR3 length equals 17 residues.

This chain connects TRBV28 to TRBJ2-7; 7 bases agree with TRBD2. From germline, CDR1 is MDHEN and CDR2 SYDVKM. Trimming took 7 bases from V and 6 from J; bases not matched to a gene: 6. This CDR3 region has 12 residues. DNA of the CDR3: TGTGCCAGCAAGGGCCCGGGGGGCGAGCAGTACTTC. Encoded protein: CASKGPGGEQYF.

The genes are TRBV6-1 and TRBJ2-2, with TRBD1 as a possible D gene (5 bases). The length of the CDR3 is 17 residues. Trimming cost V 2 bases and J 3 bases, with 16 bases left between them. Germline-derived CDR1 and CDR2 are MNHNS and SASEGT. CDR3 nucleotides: TGTGCCAGCAGTGAAAAGGGGCTAGGGATATACACCGGGGAGCTGTTTTTT. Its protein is CASSEKGLGIYTGELFF.